A single sample is the source of the 21 T cell receptor beta chains below, sequenced in a study of OX40 agonist ivuxolimab in advanced cancers. Here immunoSEQ multiplex PCR was the method, and the copy in TCRdb shows in-frame clones only, minus some. The sample yields roughly 68,000 clones, 80% to 90% seen once. The sample in question was CD4+ or CD8+ T cells sorted from blood, obtained in a trial of the OX40 agonist ivuxolimab. Every receptor here comes from an adult with an advanced solid tumor such as melanoma, head and neck, liver or kidney cancer.

This clone has a single count. This rearrangement joins TRBV12-5 to TRBJ1-2; the match to TRBD1 covers 8 bases. V trimming: 7 bases; J trimming: 4 bases; junction bases outside the gene matches: 8. This CDR3 is 14 amino acids long. The germline V gene has CDR1 LGHNT and CDR2 FRNRAP. The CDR3 protein is CASAATGEAYGYTF. The CDR3 DNA follows: TGTGCTAGTGCCGCGACAGGGGAGGCCTATGGCTACACCTTC.

V is TRBV7-2 and J is TRBJ1-1, with D uncertain. This CDR3 comprises 14 residues. V lost 6 bases to trimming and J lost 2 bases, with 13 bases between them. The germline V gene has CDR1 SGHTA and CDR2 FQGNSA. CDR3 sequence (DNA): TGTGCCAGCAGAATGACAACCGTAAACACTGAAGCTTTCTTT. Its translation: CASRMTTVNTEAFF.

This rearrangement joins TRBV10-3 to TRBJ1-1; D is possibly TRBD1 (6 bases). The ends were cut back, 6 bases at V and 6 bases at J, with 20 bases in the middle. The CDR3 has 15 residues. Germline CDR1 ENHRY, CDR2 SYGVKD. CDR3 in amino acids: CAIRKNEGTFSEAFF. CDR3 in DNA: TGTGCCATCAGAAAGAACGAAGGGACATTCTCTGAAGCTTTCTTT.

The chain links TRBV7-3 to TRBJ1-3, with TRBD1 identical over 7 bases. The CDR3 has 13 amino acids. In germline, CDR1 is SGHTA, CDR2 FQGTGA. The V and J ends lost 4 bases and 7 bases, in that order; junction bases with no gene match: 4. CDR3 amino acids: CASSSSTGNTIYF. In DNA, the CDR3 is TGTGCCAGCAGCTCTTCGACAGGGAACACCATATATTTT.

This chain links TRBV5-5 with TRBJ2-2; 8 nucleotides align to TRBD1. The CDR3 sequence is 15 residues long. CDR1 and CDR2 from the germline V gene are SGHKS and YYEKEE (reference sequence). The V gene end was trimmed by 4 bases and the J gene end by 5 bases; junction bases not matched to a gene: 7. The CDR3 DNA is TGTGCCAGCAGCCCCCAGGGGGCGCGAACCGGGGAGCTGTTTTTT. Protein product: CASSPQGARTGELFF.

This sequence joins TRBV5-1 and TRBJ2-1; 8 nucleotides line up with TRBD1. Germline V gives CDR1 SGHRS, CDR2 YFSETQ. The V and J ends lost 4 bases and 5 bases, in that order; junction bases with no gene match: 2. The CDR3 has 13 residues. CDR3 bases: TGCGCCAGCAGCCCGGGACAGGACAATGAGCAGTTCTTC. This codes for CASSPGQDNEQFF.

The chain couples TRBV5-1 to TRBJ2-3, with 14 bases aligning to TRBD2. After removal of 4 bases from V and 3 bases from J, the junction contained 4 bases not matched to a gene. The germline V gene has CDR1 SGHRS and CDR2 YFSETQ. CDR3 length: 16 residues. The CDR3 loop reads CASSPGLAGGTDTQYF. The CDR3 DNA sequence: TGCGCCAGCAGCCCCGGACTAGCGGGGGGTACAGATACGCAGTATTTT.

The chain employs TRBV6-5 and TRBJ1-3; 7 nucleotides line up with TRBD1. The germline V gene has CDR1 MNHEY and CDR2 SVGAGI. The CDR3 sequence is 15 residues long. The V and J ends lost 4 bases and 3 bases, in that order; junction bases with no gene match: 6. The DNA of the CDR3 is TGTGCCAGCAGTTCCCCGGGACAGATTGGAAACACCATATATTTT. This gives the protein CASSSPGQIGNTIYF.

The chain couples TRBV5-6 to TRBJ1-3; maybe TRBD1 (5 bases). The CDR3 consists of 15 residues. Trimming pared 3 bases from V and 7 bases from J, leaving 17 bases between. Germline V gene lookup returns CDR1 SGHDT and CDR2 YYEEEE. The CDR3 loop is CASSSFGTAWNTIYF. The CDR3 coding sequence is TGTGCCAGCAGCTCGTTTGGGACTGCTTGGAACACCATATATTTT.

J is TRBJ2-5 and V is TRBV7-3; D may correspond to TRBD1 or TRBD2 (5 bases each). CDR1 and CDR2 from the germline V gene are SGHTA and FQGTGA. Trimming removed 3 bases from V and 1 base from J, with 12 bases in between. There are 15 residues in the CDR3. DNA of the CDR3: TGTGCCAGCAGCTTCGGTTCCGGGGCCCAAGAGACCCAGTACTTC. Translating it yields CASSFGSGAQETQYF.

The chain employs TRBV5-1 and TRBJ1-2; D remains unclear. Germline CDR1 reads SGHRS; CDR2 reads YFSETQ. V lost 0 bases and J 6 bases, leaving 12 bases between the germline ends. This CDR3 comprises 14 residues. CDR3 sequence (DNA): TGCGCCAGCAGCTTGGCCGGGCCCGGCAATGGCTACACCTTC. Translating it yields CASSLAGPGNGYTF.

This CDR3 is CASSPTGGGNEQFF. CDR3 coding DNA: TGTGCCAGCAGCCCGACAGGGGGAGGGAATGAGCAGTTCTTC. The chain combines TRBV7-3 with TRBJ2-1; the match to TRBD1 covers 9 bases. V was clipped by 5 bases and J by 7 bases; unmatched bases: 6. Germline V gene lookup returns CDR1 SGHTA and CDR2 FQGTGA. CDR3 length equals 14 residues.

This clone was picked up one time. The chain carries TRBV5-1 and TRBJ2-3; 10 bases match TRBD2. Germline assignment: CDR1 SGHRS and CDR2 YFSETQ. V lost 3 bases, J lost 2 bases, and 12 bases stayed unmatched. The CDR3 has 18 amino acids. The CDR3 spells CASSSDPLAGGLTDTQYF. CDR3 sequence (DNA): TGCGCCAGCAGCTCGGACCCTTTAGCGGGGGGACTCACAGATACGCAGTATTTT.

The chain recombines TRBV7-2 with TRBJ1-1, with unresolved D. Germline V gene data show CDR1 as SGHTA and CDR2 as FQGNSA. The CDR3 is made up of 13 amino acids. The V gene lost 0 bases and the J gene lost 3 bases, with 5 bases spanning the gap. CDR3 in amino acids: CASSLAPHTEAFF. The CDR3 coding sequence is TGTGCCAGCAGCTTAGCGCCTCACACTGAAGCTTTCTTT.

The chain uses TRBV6-1 and TRBJ2-1; 8 nucleotides align to TRBD2. V was pared by 9 bases and J by 6 bases, with 7 bases of the junction left unmatched. Germline CDR1 and CDR2: MNHNS and SASEGT. The CDR3 consists of 13 residues. The CDR3 DNA is TGTGCCAGTCGGACTAGCTGGAGCAATGAGCAGTTCTTC. Translating gives CASRTSWSNEQFF.

This chain connects TRBV5-6 to TRBJ1-2; the D gene is possibly TRBD1 (5 bases). This CDR3 contains 15 residues. The V gene lost 4 bases and the J gene lost 8 bases, with 21 bases spanning the gap. Germline CDR1 and CDR2: SGHDT and YYEEEE. This chain's CDR3 is CASSRRVSLGKGYTF. CDR3 bases: TGTGCCAGCAGCCGCAGGGTCAGCCTGGGGAAGGGCTACACCTTC.

The rearrangement links TRBV12-5 to TRBJ1-6, with D perhaps matching TRBD1 (5 bases). CDR1 is LGHNT and CDR2 is FRNRAP in the germline V gene. Trimming cost V 4 bases and J 5 bases, with 9 bases left between them. The CDR3 sequence is 14 residues long. In DNA, the CDR3 is TGTGCTAGTGGTTCAGACAGTAATAATTCACCCCTCCACTTT. Translating gives CASGSDSNNSPLHF.

This rearrangement joins TRBV6-6 to TRBJ1-2; tentatively, D is TRBD1 (5 bases). In germline, CDR1 is MNHNY, CDR2 SVGAGI (reference sequence). V lost 0 bases and J 7 bases, leaving 12 bases between the germline ends. The CDR3 loop spans 14 amino acids. The CDR3 sequence is CASSYSGRAGGYTF. DNA of the CDR3: TGTGCCAGCAGTTACTCGGGCAGGGCGGGTGGCTACACCTTC.

This clone occurred once. The gene calls are TRBV10-3 and TRBJ2-2; D not certain. The CDR3 consists of 11 residues. Deletions cut 8 bases from V and 4 bases from J, with 5 bases between. From germline, CDR1 is ENHRY and CDR2 SYGVKD. The CDR3 DNA is TGTGCCATCGGGTTCACCGGGGAGCTGTTTTTT. It translates to CAIGFTGELFF.

V and J are TRBV19 and TRBJ1-1; D uncertain. Trimming removed 4 bases at V and 5 bases at J, with 17 bases between. Germline V CDR1 and CDR2: LNHDA, SQIVND (reference sequence). This CDR3 is built from 15 residues. The DNA for the CDR3 is TGTGCCAGTAGTACGGCCCGAGGCATATGGACTGAAGCTTTCTTT. It translates to CASSTARGIWTEAFF.

The chain employs TRBV7-2 and TRBJ1-5; the D is unclear. Trimming took off 3 bases at V and 4 bases at J, with 13 bases between the two ends. This CDR3 has 15 amino acids. Looked up from germline, CDR1 is SGHTA and CDR2 is FQGNSA. DNA of the CDR3: TGTGCCAGCAGCTTTGACCCGGGTTGGAATCAGCCCCAGCATTTT. As protein: CASSFDPGWNQPQHF.